This T cell receptor (beta chain) was recorded in a study of response to subunit inactivated influenza vaccine. Findings and limits, study-wide: With each seasonal influenza vaccination, the authors suggested, few new T cells are recruited.

MiXCR, run by TCRdb on the RT-PCR reads, gives a single entry per CDR3 protein. This table holds about 300,000 distinct CDR3 sequences, over 20% found once. Germline V gene sequence: CDR1 SGHVS, CDR2 FQNEAQ. The CDR3 has 19 residues. V was trimmed by 1 base and J by 0 bases, leaving 16 bases between them. This clonotype was counted between two and nine times. The antigen is unknown. The source of this sequence is a man between 45 and 75 years old who received an inactivated influenza vaccine. The material was PBMCs from blood, obtained about 20 months after vaccination. The chain has TRBV7-8 and TRBJ1-6; no firm D call. CDR3 coding DNA: TGTGCCAGCAGCTTAGGTCGCGGAATAGGGAGCTCCTATAATTCACCCCTCCACTTT. Encoded protein: CASSLGRGIGSSYNSPLHF. The full variable domain, its missing parts supplied by reference TRBV7-8 and TRBJ1-6, is GAGVSQSPRYKVAKRGQDVALRCDPISGHVSLFWYQQALGQGPEFLTYFQNEAQLDKSGLPSDRFFAERPEGSVSTLKIQRTQQEDSAVYLCASSLGRGIGSSYNSPLHFGNGTRLTVT.